Listed below are T cell receptor beta chains from one sample, sequenced in a study of control samples from healthy donors and cancer patients. Assay: immunoSEQ multiplex PCR; the TCRdb copy retains only in-frame clones and omits some. The sample records 150,000 to 200,000 clones, 85% to 90% being singletons. The source material was blood. Receptor source: a woman in her twenties or thirties in good health. The CDR3 runs from the conserved cysteine through the conserved F or W. A D gene is named only where the DNA matches it firmly. Clone size is stated in some rows and not others, as once, few, many or a class when expanded.

V gene	J gene	D gene	clone size	CDR3 DNA	CDR3 protein
TRBV19	TRBJ1-2	.	.	TGTGCCAGTAGTCCCGAGGGACATTCCATTTATGGCTATGGCTACACCTTC	CASSPEGHSIYGYGYTF
TRBV19	TRBJ1-5	.	.	TGTGCCAGTAGTATTGCGAATCAGCCCCAGCATTTT	CASSIANQPQHF
TRBV19	TRBJ2-7	TRBD1	.	TGTGCCAGTAGCCGCGGGACAGGGGACTACGAGCAGTACTTC	CASSRGTGDYEQYF
TRBV9	TRBJ1-6	TRBD1	.	TGTGCCAGCGGTCCCTACAGGGGAGATTCACCCCTCCACTTT	CASGPYRGDSPLHF
TRBV2	TRBJ2-3	.	.	TGTGCCAGCAGTGAAGAAGGACAGAGCCTAGATACGCAGTATTTT	CASSEEGQSLDTQYF
TRBV19	TRBJ2-3	TRBD1	.	TGTGCCAGTAGTGATCGGACAGGGGATACGCAGTATTTT	CASSDRTGDTQYF
TRBV11-2	TRBJ1-1	TRBD1	.	TGTGCCAGCAGCTTAGGAAAGGGGGCCGCTGAAGCTTTCTTT	CASSLGKGAAEAFF
TRBV6-5	TRBJ2-7	.	few	TGTGCCAGCAGAACCGGGCCTATCTCCTACGAGCAGTACTTC	CASRTGPISYEQYF
TRBV4-1	TRBJ1-5	TRBD1	.	TGCGCCAGCAGCCAGCCTCGGACAGGGGGCCCGGGCAATCAGCCCCAGCATTTT	CASSQPRTGGPGNQPQHF
TRBV10-3	TRBJ2-3	.	once	TGTGCCATCAGGGACAGTGGGACGCAGTATTTT	CAIRDSGTQYF
TRBV6-2/TRBV6-3	TRBJ2-3	.	.	TGTGCCAGCAGTCCCGGACAGCGTACAGATACGCAGTATTTT	CASSPGQRTDTQYF
TRBV7-6	TRBJ1-3	TRBD1	.	TGTGCCAGCAGCAAGGGACAGGGAACTGGAAACACCATATATTTT	CASSKGQGTGNTIYF